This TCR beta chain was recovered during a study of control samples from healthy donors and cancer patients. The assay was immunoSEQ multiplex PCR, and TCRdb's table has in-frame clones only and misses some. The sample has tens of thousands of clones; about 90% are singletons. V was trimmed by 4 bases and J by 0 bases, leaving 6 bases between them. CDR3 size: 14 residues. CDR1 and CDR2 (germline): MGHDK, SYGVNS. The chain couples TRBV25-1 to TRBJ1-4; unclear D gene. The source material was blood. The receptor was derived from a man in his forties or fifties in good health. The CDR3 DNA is TGTGCCAGCAGTGCCATTGCAACTAATGAAAAACTGTTTTTT. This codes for CASSAIATNEKLFF.